What follows are 22 T cell receptor beta chains derived from one specimen sequenced in a study of T cell responses to AZD1222 COVID-19 vaccine. Produced via immunoSEQ multiplex PCR; TCRdb's table is partial and in-frame only. The table lists about 140,000 clones, around 90% of them singletons, with roughly 3.1% in the top ten. Sequencing used peripheral blood, obtained on day 0 of AZD1222 vaccination. These receptors all come from an adult in good health.

Concerning this clone itself: One end of the junction does not line up with germline, which may come from a read error. The rearrangement joins TRBV2 to TRBJ1-6; TRBD1 matches 7 bases. The CDR3 is made up of 13 amino acids. Germline CDR1 is SNHLY and CDR2 is FYNNEI. The CDR3 DNA reads as TGTGCCAGCATGCCGGACAGGTATTCCCCCCTCCACTTT. Protein: CASMPDRYSPLHF.

For this clone: Mismatch with germline at one junction end may stem from a read error. The chain recombines TRBV10-2 with TRBJ2-7; TRBD1 might be the D (6 bases). Germline CDR1 reads WSHSY; CDR2 reads SAAADI. The CDR3 runs to 12 residues. In DNA form, the CDR3 reads TGCGCCAGCAGCCCTGTCGACAGGACGGTTCTCTTC. Translating gives CASSPVDRTVLF.

The chain recombines TRBV30 with TRBJ1-2; D might be TRBD1 (6 bases). CDR1 and CDR2 (germline): GTSNPN, SVGIG (reference sequence). Between the trimmed V and J ends, which lost 3 bases and 10 bases, there was a span of 27 bases. This CDR3 contains 16 residues. CDR3 in amino acids: CAWRFGGSRRVSAYTF. The CDR3, as DNA: TGTGCCTGGAGATTCGGGGGCTCCCGGAGAGTATCGGCCTACACCTTC.

The rearrangement links TRBV10-2 to TRBJ1-5; D is possibly TRBD1 (5 bases). The V gene's germline CDR1 is WSHSY and CDR2 SAAADI. The CDR3 totals 18 residues. Trimming cost V 0 bases and J 9 bases, with 24 bases left between them. The CDR3 DNA reads TGCGCCAGCAGTGAGTCGGGGGTCTTCGCCAGGTTCTTTTCGCCCCAGCATTTT. Protein: CASSESGVFARFFSPQHF.

This clone was counted a single time. The chain uses TRBV10-1 and TRBJ1-4; a weak D match, TRBD1 (6 bases). Deletions cut 2 bases from V and 8 bases from J, with 9 bases between. The CDR3 consists of 13 residues. Per germline, CDR1 WNHNN and CDR2 SYGVQD (reference sequence). The CDR3 is CASSETGREKLFF. The DNA of the CDR3 is TGCGCCAGCAGTGAGACAGGGCGGGAAAAACTGTTTTTT.

The J gene is TRBJ2-2, the V gene TRBV18, with a tentative D call TRBD2 (5 bases). Germline CDR1 and CDR2: KGHSH and LQKENI. The CDR3 length is 14 residues. V dropped 10 bases and J dropped 1 base, with 13 bases sitting between them. CDR3 sequence (DNA): TGTGCCATCTTCCGGGATCAGAACACCGGGGAGCTGTTTTTT. Protein product: CAIFRDQNTGELFF.

The V call is TRBV5-1, the J call TRBJ2-3; no firm D call. The CDR3 contains 14 residues. V lost 1 base to trimming and J lost 2 bases, with 8 bases between them. CDR1 and CDR2 from the germline V gene are SGHRS and YFSETQ. The CDR3 sequence: CASSLILVTDTQYF. CDR3 in DNA: TGCGCCAGCAGCTTGATTCTGGTCACAGATACGCAGTATTTT.

The chain joins TRBV9 to TRBJ1-2; 7 nucleotides align to TRBD1. The ends lost 2 bases at V and 2 bases at J; junction bases unmatched: 3. Germline V gene data show CDR1 as SGDLS and CDR2 as YYNGEE. CDR3 size: 14 residues. The CDR3 loop reads CASSVAQGNYGYTF. The DNA of the CDR3 is TGTGCCAGCAGCGTGGCACAGGGGAACTATGGCTACACCTTC.

V gene TRBV9 combines with J gene TRBJ2-3; weak D call: TRBD2 (5 bases). Per the germline V gene, CDR1 is SGDLS and CDR2 is YYNGEE. This CDR3 region has 16 residues. Trimming removed 1 base from V and 1 base from J, with 13 bases in between. The CDR3 region is CASSVFSAAGTDTQYF. The CDR3 DNA sequence: TGTGCCAGCAGCGTATTTTCGGCAGCGGGCACAGATACGCAGTATTTT.

This chain links TRBV2 with TRBJ2-1; D gene ambiguous. Trimming took 3 bases from V and 3 from J, leaving 3 bases between them. The CDR3 sequence is 12 residues long. From germline, CDR1 is SNHLY and CDR2 FYNNEI. CDR3 protein: CASSDRYNEQFF. The CDR3 DNA is TGTGCCAGCAGTGACCGCTACAATGAGCAGTTCTTC.

This sequence joins TRBV5-1 and TRBJ1-3; no definite D call. This CDR3 comprises 14 residues. V lost 7 bases to trimming and J lost 0 bases, with 11 bases between them. Per germline, CDR1 SGHRS and CDR2 YFSETQ. CDR3 DNA sequence: TGCGCCAGCTACTCAGAAGACTCTGGAAACACCATATATTTT. Translating it yields CASYSEDSGNTIYF. Full variable domain (rest looked up from reference TRBV5-1 and TRBJ1-3): KAGVTQTPRYLIKTRGQQVTLSCSPISGHRSVSWYQQTPGQGLQFLFEYFSETQRNKGNFPGRFSGRQFSNSRSEMNVSTLELGDSALYLCASYSEDSGNTIYFGEGSWLTVV.

This chain connects TRBV5-1 to TRBJ2-1; 12 bases align to TRBD2. Germline loops: CDR1 SGHRS, CDR2 YFSETQ. The CDR3 covers 18 residues. V lost 4 bases, J lost 0 bases, and 8 bases stayed unmatched. This CDR3 reads CASSTGLAGGSSYNEQFF. The CDR3 coding sequence is TGCGCCAGCAGCACGGGCCTAGCGGGAGGGAGCTCCTACAATGAGCAGTTCTTC.

The V call is TRBV7-6, the J call TRBJ1-5; D call uncertain. V lost 6 bases to trimming and J lost 0 bases, with 9 bases between them. Looked up from germline, CDR1 is SGHVS and CDR2 is FNYEAQ. CDR3 length: 14 amino acids. The CDR3: CASSVGRSNQPQHF. CDR3 nucleotides: TGTGCCAGCAGTGTGGGTCGTAGCAATCAGCCCCAGCATTTT.

The CDR3 loop reads CASSLTFGDRETQYF. The CDR3 DNA reads TGTGCCAGCAGTTTGACCTTCGGCGACAGGGAGACCCAGTACTTC. The chain combines TRBV28 with TRBJ2-5; a weak D match, TRBD1 (6 bases). This CDR3 is built from 15 residues. V was clipped by 3 bases and J by 5 bases, with 16 bases between them. Germline CDR1 and CDR2: MDHEN and SYDVKM.

The chain couples TRBV6-2 or TRBV6-3 to TRBJ2-1; maybe TRBD2 (6 bases). Trimming pared 0 bases from V and 0 bases from J, leaving 9 bases between. Germline V gene data show CDR1 as MNHEY and CDR2 as SVGEGT. CDR3 length equals 16 residues. CDR3 sequence reads: CASSYSRRGSYNEQFF. The CDR3, as DNA: TGTGCCAGCAGTTACTCAAGGCGGGGCTCCTACAATGAGCAGTTCTTC.

The rearrangement joins TRBV6-5 to TRBJ2-5; D may be TRBD1 or TRBD2 (5 bases each). The V end was cut by 6 bases, the J end by 5 bases, with 19 bases between. This CDR3 spans 15 amino acids. CDR1 is MNHEY and CDR2 is SVGAGI in the germline V gene. The DNA of the CDR3 is TGTGCCAGCAGCCCAGCCGGGGCCTGGGGGGAGACCCAGTACTTC. Amino acid sequence: CASSPAGAWGETQYF.

V gene TRBV27 combines with J gene TRBJ1-2; maybe TRBD1 (6 bases). V dropped 6 bases and J dropped 8 bases, with 13 bases sitting between them. From germline, CDR1 is MNHEY and CDR2 SMNVEV (reference sequence). This CDR3 comprises 12 residues. The CDR3 here is CASRSHGGGYTF. The CDR3 region has the DNA TGTGCCAGCAGGTCACATGGGGGCGGCTACACCTTC.

This chain links TRBV11-3 with TRBJ1-2; weak D call: TRBD1 (5 bases). CDR1 SGHNT and CDR2 YENEEA come from the germline V gene. Deletions cut 5 bases from V and 2 bases from J, with 15 bases between. The CDR3 totals 15 residues. CDR3 sequence (DNA): TGTGCCAGCAGCCGGCCCGGGACTGGAAACTATGGCTACACCTTC. Translating it yields CASSRPGTGNYGYTF.

V usage is TRBV3-1 (or the pseudogene TRBV3-2) and J usage is TRBJ2-1; D may be TRBD2 (6 bases). There are 17 residues in the CDR3. V lost 4 bases and J 9 bases, leaving 25 bases between the germline ends. The germline CDR1 and CDR2 sequences are LGHDT and YNNKEL (reference sequence). The CDR3 region is CASSRTTGTAHIGEQFF. CDR3 in DNA: TGTGCCAGCAGCCGTACCACCGGGACTGCGCATATCGGTGAGCAGTTCTTC.

The genes are TRBV6-1 and TRBJ2-7; D gene ambiguous. Germline CDR1 reads MNHNS; CDR2 reads SASEGT. The CDR3 covers 14 residues. Trimming took 2 bases from V and 0 from J, leaving 8 bases between them. In DNA, the CDR3 is TGTGCCAGCAGTGAATCCCCGAGCTCCTACGAGCAGTACTTC. The encoded protein is CASSESPSSYEQYF.

This clone was detected only a few times. CDR3 in amino acids: CASSPGQPNQPQHF. The CDR3 DNA sequence: TGTGCCAGCTCACCGGGGCAGCCCAATCAGCCCCAGCATTTT. The chain uses TRBV18 and TRBJ1-5; a possible D gene is TRBD1 (5 bases). The CDR3 is 14 residues long. Germline lookup yields CDR1 KGHSH and CDR2 LQKENI. The V gene lost 3 bases and the J gene lost 3 bases, with 9 bases spanning the gap. The full variable domain, its missing parts supplied by reference TRBV18 and TRBJ1-5, is NAGVMQNPRHLVRRRGQEARLRCSPMKGHSHVYWYRQLPEEGLKFMVYLQKENIIDESGMPKERFSAEFPKEGPSILRIQQVVRGDSAAYFCASSPGQPNQPQHFGDGTRLSIL.

The chain carries TRBV27 and TRBJ2-7, with 10 nucleotides matching TRBD2. Germline assignment: CDR1 MNHEY and CDR2 SMNVEV (reference sequence). V gave up 2 bases and J gave up 3 bases; unmatched junction bases: 4. The CDR3 runs to 15 residues. CDR3 amino acids: CASSLVAGGYYEQYF. CDR3 in DNA: TGTGCCAGCAGTTTAGTAGCGGGAGGATACTACGAGCAGTACTTC.